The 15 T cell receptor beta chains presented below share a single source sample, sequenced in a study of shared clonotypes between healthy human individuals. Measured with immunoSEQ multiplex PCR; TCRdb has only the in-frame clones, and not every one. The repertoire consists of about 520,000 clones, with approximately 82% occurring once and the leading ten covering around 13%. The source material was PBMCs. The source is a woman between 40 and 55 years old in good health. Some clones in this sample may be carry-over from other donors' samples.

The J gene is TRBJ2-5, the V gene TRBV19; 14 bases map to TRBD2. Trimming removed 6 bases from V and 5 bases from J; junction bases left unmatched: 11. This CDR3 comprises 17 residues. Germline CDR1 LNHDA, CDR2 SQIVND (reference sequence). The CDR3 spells CASSPMGTSGSVETQYF. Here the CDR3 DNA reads TGTGCCAGTAGCCCAATGGGGACTAGCGGGAGCGTGGAGACCCAGTACTTC.

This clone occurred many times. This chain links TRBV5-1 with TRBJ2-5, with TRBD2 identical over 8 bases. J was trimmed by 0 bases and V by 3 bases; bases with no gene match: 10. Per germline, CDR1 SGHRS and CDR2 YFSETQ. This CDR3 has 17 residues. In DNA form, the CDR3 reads TGCGCCAGCAGCTCTCCCGGGACTAGTGACAACCAAGAGACCCAGTACTTC. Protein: CASSSPGTSDNQETQYF. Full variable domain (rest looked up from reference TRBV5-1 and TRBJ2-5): KAGVTQTPRYLIKTRGQQVTLSCSPISGHRSVSWYQQTPGQGLQFLFEYFSETQRNKGNFPGRFSGRQFSNSRSEMNVSTLELGDSALYLCASSSPGTSDNQETQYFGPGTRLLVL.

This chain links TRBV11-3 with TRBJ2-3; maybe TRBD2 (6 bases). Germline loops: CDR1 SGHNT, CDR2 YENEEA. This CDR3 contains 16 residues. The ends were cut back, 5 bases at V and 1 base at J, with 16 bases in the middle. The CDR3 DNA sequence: TGTGCCAGCAGCCCTGGAGGGCCAGGAGGCACAGATACGCAGTATTTT. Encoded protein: CASSPGGPGGTDTQYF.

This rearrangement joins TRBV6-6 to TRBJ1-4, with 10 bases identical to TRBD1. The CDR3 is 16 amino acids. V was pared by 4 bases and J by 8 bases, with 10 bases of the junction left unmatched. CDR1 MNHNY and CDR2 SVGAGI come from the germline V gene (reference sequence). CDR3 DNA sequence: TGTGCCAGCAGTTCACCCCCGGGACAGGGGCGGGAAAAACTGTTTTTT. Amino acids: CASSSPPGQGREKLFF.

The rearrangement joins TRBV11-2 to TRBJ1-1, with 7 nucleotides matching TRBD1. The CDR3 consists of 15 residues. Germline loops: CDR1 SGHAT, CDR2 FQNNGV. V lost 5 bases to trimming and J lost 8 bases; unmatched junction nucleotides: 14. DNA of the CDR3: TGTGCCAGCAGCCGATCCGGGACAGCAGTATTAGAAGCTTTCTTT. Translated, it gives CASSRSGTAVLEAFF. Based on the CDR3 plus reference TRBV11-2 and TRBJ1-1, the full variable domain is EAGVAQSPRYKIIEKRQSVAFWCNPISGHATLYWYQQILGQGPKLLIQFQNNGVVDDSQLPKDRFSAERLKGVDSTLKIQPAKLEDSAVYLCASSRSGTAVLEAFFGQGTRLTVV.

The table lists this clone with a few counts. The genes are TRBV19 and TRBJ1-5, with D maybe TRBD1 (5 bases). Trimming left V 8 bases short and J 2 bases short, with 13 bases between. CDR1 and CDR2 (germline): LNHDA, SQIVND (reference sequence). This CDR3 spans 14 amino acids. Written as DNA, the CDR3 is TGTGCCAGTCTGAGCAGGGCTGGCAATCAGCCCCAGCATTTT. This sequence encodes CASLSRAGNQPQHF. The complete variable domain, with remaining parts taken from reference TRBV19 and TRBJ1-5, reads DGGITQSPKYLFRKEGQNVTLSCEQNLNHDAMYWYRQDPGQGLRLIYYSQIVNDFQKGDIAEGYSVSREKKESFPLTVTSAQKNPTAFYLCASLSRAGNQPQHFGDGTRLSIL.

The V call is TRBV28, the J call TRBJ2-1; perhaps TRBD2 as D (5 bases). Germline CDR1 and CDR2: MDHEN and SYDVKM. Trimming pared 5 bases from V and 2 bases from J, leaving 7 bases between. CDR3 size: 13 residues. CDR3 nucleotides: TGTGCCAGCAGTCGAGGGACCTACAATGAGCAGTTCTTC. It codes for CASSRGTYNEQFF.

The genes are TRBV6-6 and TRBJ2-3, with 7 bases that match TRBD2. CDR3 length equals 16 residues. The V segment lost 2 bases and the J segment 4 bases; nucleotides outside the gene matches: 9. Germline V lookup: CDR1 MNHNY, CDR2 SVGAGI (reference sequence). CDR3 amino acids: CASSYGVGGPADTQYF. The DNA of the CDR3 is TGTGCCAGCAGTTACGGGGTGGGAGGGCCGGCAGATACGCAGTATTTT.

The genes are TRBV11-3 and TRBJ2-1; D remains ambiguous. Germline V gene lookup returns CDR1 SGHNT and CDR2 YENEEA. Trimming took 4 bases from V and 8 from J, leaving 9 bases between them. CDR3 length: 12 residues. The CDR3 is CASSSRYDEQFF. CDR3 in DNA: TGTGCCAGCAGCTCCAGATACGATGAGCAGTTCTTC.

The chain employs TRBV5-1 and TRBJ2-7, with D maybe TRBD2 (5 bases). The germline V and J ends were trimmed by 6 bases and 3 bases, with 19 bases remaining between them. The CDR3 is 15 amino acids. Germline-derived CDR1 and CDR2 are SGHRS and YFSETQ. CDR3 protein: CASTFGSGSGYEQYF. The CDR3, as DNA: TGCGCCAGCACCTTTGGCTCGGGATCGGGCTACGAGCAGTACTTC. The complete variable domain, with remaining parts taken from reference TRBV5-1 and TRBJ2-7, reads KAGVTQTPRYLIKTRGQQVTLSCSPISGHRSVSWYQQTPGQGLQFLFEYFSETQRNKGNFPGRFSGRQFSNSRSEMNVSTLELGDSALYLCASTFGSGSGYEQYFGPGTRLTVT.

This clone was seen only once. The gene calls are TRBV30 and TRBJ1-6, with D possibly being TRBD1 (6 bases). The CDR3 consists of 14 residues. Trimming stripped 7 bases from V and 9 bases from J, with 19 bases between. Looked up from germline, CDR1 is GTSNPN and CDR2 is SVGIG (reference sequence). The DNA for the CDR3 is TGTGCCTCCCAGGACGGGGGCTCGCCTTCACCCCTCCACTTT. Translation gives CASQDGGSPSPLHF.

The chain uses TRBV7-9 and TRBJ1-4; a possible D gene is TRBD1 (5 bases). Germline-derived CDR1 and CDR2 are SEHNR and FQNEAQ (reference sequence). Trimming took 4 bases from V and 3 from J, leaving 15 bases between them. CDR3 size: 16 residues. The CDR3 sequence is CASSSGDGGANEKLFF. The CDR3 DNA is TGTGCCAGCAGCTCGGGCGATGGGGGTGCTAATGAAAAACTGTTTTTT.

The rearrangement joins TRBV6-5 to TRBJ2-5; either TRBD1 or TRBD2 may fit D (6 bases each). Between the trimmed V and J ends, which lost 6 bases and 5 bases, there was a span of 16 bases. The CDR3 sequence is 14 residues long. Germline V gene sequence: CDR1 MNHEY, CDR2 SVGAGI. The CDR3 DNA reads TGTGCCAGCAGCGGATTGGGGGGCGGGGAGACCCAGTACTTC. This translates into CASSGLGGGETQYF.

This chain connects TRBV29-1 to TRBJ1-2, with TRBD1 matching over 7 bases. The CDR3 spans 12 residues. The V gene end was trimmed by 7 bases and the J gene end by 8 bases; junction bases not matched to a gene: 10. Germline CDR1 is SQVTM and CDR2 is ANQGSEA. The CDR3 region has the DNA TGCAGCGCTCAGGGGGGGGTTGGAGGCTACACCTTC. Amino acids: CSAQGGVGGYTF.

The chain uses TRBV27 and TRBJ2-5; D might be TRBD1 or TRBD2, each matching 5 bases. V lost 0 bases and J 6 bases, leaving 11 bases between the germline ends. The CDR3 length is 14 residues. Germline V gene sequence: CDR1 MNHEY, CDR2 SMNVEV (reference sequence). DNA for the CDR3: TGTGCCAGCAGTTTATCTGGGGGAAGGAAGACCCAGTACTTC. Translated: CASSLSGGRKTQYF.